This is a list of T cell receptor beta chains from one sample in a study of Graves' ophthalmopathy and Graves' hyperthyroidism. Each CDR3 protein is one row after TCRdb ran MiXCR on the multiplex PCR reads. The sample shows some 1.1 million distinct CDR3 sequences, about two fifths of them seen only once. Sequenced: peripheral blood or thyroid tissue (not recorded which). These receptors were obtained from an adult man with Graves' hyperthyroidism. Each CDR3 is given with its conserved first and last residue. Each record gives: D gene, J gene, V gene, clone size, CDR3 protein, CDR3 DNA. D genes are given only for firm matches. Only part of the rows carry a size: once, few, many, or a class if the clone is expanded.

>TRBD1|TRBJ1-4|TRBV10-3|NA
CAISEDRAAGEKLFF
TGTGCCATCAGTGAGGACAGGGCTGCGGGTGAAAAACTGTTTTTT
>NA|TRBJ2-7|TRBV9|many
CASSQNPGPTYEQYF
TGTGCCAGCAGTCAAAACCCGGGACCTACCTACGAGCAGTACTTC
>NA|TRBJ1-6|TRBV7-2|NA
CASSLSVADINSPLHF
TGTGCCAGCAGCTTGTCGGTGGCCGATATTAATTCACCCCTCCACTTT
>NA|TRBJ2-6|TRBV29-1|NA
CSVGALGTNVLTF
TGCAGCGTTGGGGCCCTTGGGACCAACGTCCTGACTTTC
>TRBD1|TRBJ2-2|TRBV7-9|NA
CASSDAGTGRTGELFF
TGTGCCAGCAGTGACGCCGGGACAGGGAGAACCGGGGAGCTGTTTTTT
>NA|TRBJ1-1|TRBV29-1|NA
CSVGIRGSEAFF
TGCAGCGTTGGGATACGCGGGAGCGAAGCTTTCTTT
>NA|TRBJ1-1|TRBV29-1|NA
CSVETRQLNTEAFF
TGCAGCGTTGAAACTAGGCAGCTGAACACTGAAGCTTTCTTT
>NA|TRBJ1-4|TRBV20-1|many
CSATGGTEKLFF
TGCAGTGCTACTGGAGGGACTGAAAAACTGTTTTTT
>NA|TRBJ1-2|TRBV14|many
CASSQDRGSGNGYTF
TGTGCCAGCAGCCAAGATCGGGGGTCGGGGAATGGCTACACCTTC
>TRBD1|TRBJ1-5|TRBV7-2|many
CASSSTGGAGYSNQPQHF
TGTGCCAGCAGCTCAACAGGGGGCGCGGGCTATAGCAATCAGCCCCAGCATTTT
>NA|TRBJ2-7|TRBV10-3|NA
CAIAYAEGEQYF
TGTGCCATCGCTTACGCAGAGGGAGAGCAGTACTTC
>TRBD2|TRBJ2-1|TRBV29-1|NA
CSGDRAGGGEQFF
TGCAGCGGCGACAGAGCGGGGGGGGGTGAGCAGTTCTTC
>TRBD2|TRBJ2-5|TRBV9|NA
CASGAGGETQYF
TGTGCCAGCGGCGCGGGGGGGGAGACCCAGTACTTC
>NA|TRBJ2-7|TRBV7-2|many
CASGASSYEQYF
TGTGCCAGCGGAGCGTCGTCCTACGAGCAGTACTTC
>NA|TRBJ2-2|TRBV6-6|many
CASSYTSELFF
TGTGCCAGCAGTTACACCTCGGAGCTGTTTTTT
>TRBD1|TRBJ2-7|TRBV29-1|many
CSVLLAGTGLDEQYF
TGCAGCGTTCTTTTGGCGGGGACAGGACTCGACGAGCAGTACTTC
>NA|TRBJ2-7|TRBV28|few
CASSPRDFSYEQYF
TGTGCCAGCAGTCCTCGGGACTTCTCCTACGAGCAGTACTTC
>NA|TRBJ2-2|TRBV20-1|many
CSARDPRTANTGELFF
TGCAGTGCTAGAGATCCTCGGACGGCGAACACCGGGGAGCTGTTTTTT
>NA|TRBJ2-5|TRBV20-1|many
CSAPSRGLQETQYF
TGCAGTGCTCCTTCACGGGGACTCCAAGAGACCCAGTACTTC
>TRBD1|TRBJ1-6|TRBV7-9|many
CASSYPDRDIGLDNSPLHF
TGTGCCAGCAGCTACCCGGACAGGGATATTGGTTTGGATAATTCACCCCTCCACTTT
>TRBD2|TRBJ2-7|TRBV7-2|NA
CASSLGYWTGGSLSYEQYF
TGTGCCAGCAGCTTAGGCTATTGGACGGGAGGATCCCTATCCTACGAGCAGTACTTC
>NA|TRBJ2-5|TRBV20-1|many
CSARPTGFGGQETQYF
TGCAGTGCTAGACCAACAGGGTTTGGTGGACAAGAGACCCAGTACTTC
>NA|TRBJ2-7|TRBV7-2|NA
CASSLSALVRDYEQYF
TGTGCCAGCAGCTTAAGCGCTCTTGTCCGAGACTACGAGCAGTACTTC
>TRBD1|TRBJ1-1|TRBV29-1|many
CSVEIGQGGRNTEAFF
TGCAGCGTTGAGATTGGACAGGGAGGGAGGAACACTGAAGCTTTCTTT
>NA|TRBJ2-7|TRBV19|NA
CASSSRLWGYEQYF
TGTGCCAGCAGTTCCCGCCTCTGGGGCTACGAGCAGTACTTC
>TRBD1|TRBJ1-5|TRBV4-3|NA
CASSPDRGLRQPQHF
TGCGCCAGCAGCCCGGACAGGGGGCTTCGTCAGCCCCAGCATTTT
>NA|TRBJ2-2|TRBV6-5|NA
CASSQDGKDTGELFF
TGTGCCAGCAGCCAAGATGGGAAGGACACCGGGGAGCTGTTTTTT
>NA|TRBJ2-3|TRBV19|NA
CASGGLGTDTQYF
TGTGCCAGTGGTGGGTTGGGTACAGATACGCAGTATTTT
>TRBD1|TRBJ2-6|TRBV5-6|many
CASTLGDRGLGANVLTF
TGTGCCAGCACACTGGGGGACAGGGGGCTCGGGGCCAACGTCCTGACTTTC
>NA|TRBJ2-7|TRBV14|many
CASSRPASEQYF
TGTGCCAGCAGCCGTCCAGCATCCGAGCAGTACTTC
>TRBD1|TRBJ2-5|TRBV29-1|many
CSVEQGAVGTQYF
TGCAGCGTTGAACAGGGGGCGGTAGGGACCCAGTACTTC
>TRBD1|TRBJ1-6|TRBV20-1|NA
CSASQGQVYNSPLHF
TGCAGTGCTAGCCAGGGACAGGTCTATAATTCACCCCTCCACTTT
>NA|TRBJ1-1|TRBV29-1|few
CSVVKFRLNTEAFF
TGCAGCGTTGTTAAATTTAGGCTGAACACTGAAGCTTTCTTT
>TRBD2|TRBJ2-5|TRBV5-1|many
CASKGGLASETQYF
TGCGCCAGCAAGGGCGGACTAGCTTCAGAGACCCAGTACTTC
>NA|TRBJ1-6|TRBV14|many
CASSQNVASPLHF
TGTGCCAGCAGCCAAAACGTCGCTTCACCCCTCCACTTT
>NA|TRBJ2-1|TRBV7-9|NA
CASSRGADYNEQFF
TGTGCCAGCAGCCGAGGGGCAGACTACAATGAGCAGTTCTTC
>NA|TRBJ2-7|TRBV12-3/TRBV12-4|few
CASSPSTEPYEQYF
TGTGCCAGCAGTCCCTCGACGGAGCCCTACGAGCAGTACTTC
>NA|TRBJ2-7|TRBV10-2|many
CASNEGGDYEQYF
TGCGCCAGCAATGAGGGGGGGGATTACGAGCAGTACTTC
>NA|TRBJ1-1|TRBV9|many
CASSVGQQGTEAFF
TGTGCCAGCAGCGTAGGACAACAAGGGACTGAAGCTTTCTTT
>NA|TRBJ1-1|TRBV4-1|NA
CASSQPTGSRTEAFF
TGCGCCAGCAGCCAACCTACAGGGTCACGAACTGAAGCTTTCTTT
>TRBD1|TRBJ1-5|TRBV7-9|many
CASSLGRDRGNQPQHF
TGTGCCAGCAGCTTAGGCCGGGACAGGGGTAATCAGCCCCAGCATTTT
>NA|TRBJ2-2|TRBV9|once
CASSVGTGQAGELFF
TGTGCCAGCAGCGTAGGAACAGGTCAGGCCGGGGAGCTGTTTTTT
>NA|TRBJ1-3|TRBV14|NA
CATIPPGNTIYF
TGTGCTACCATACCCCCTGGAAACACCATATATTTT
>NA|TRBJ1-1|TRBV7-9|NA
CASSFRGDTDAFF
TGTGCCAGCAGCTTCCGGGGGGACACTGACGCTTTCTTT
>NA|TRBJ1-6|TRBV4-3|few
CASSSRDIDSPLHF
TGCGCCAGCAGCAGCCGGGACATTGATTCACCCCTCCACTTT
>NA|TRBJ2-5|TRBV4-3|NA
CASSQDQQGTQYF
TGCGCCAGCAGCCAAGATCAGCAGGGGACCCAGTACTTC
>NA|TRBJ1-2|TRBV2|NA
CASSGLRAGGLHGYTF
TGTGCCAGCAGTGGATTGAGGGCAGGCGGTCTTCATGGCTACACCTTC
>NA|TRBJ1-4|TRBV25-1|few
CASSERVDLREKLFF
TGTGCCAGCAGTGAAAGGGTCGACCTAAGGGAAAAACTGTTTTTT
>TRBD2|TRBJ2-5|TRBV29-1|NA
CSAEGLAAPVETQYF
TGCAGCGCTGAGGGACTAGCGGCCCCCGTGGAGACCCAGTACTTC
>NA|TRBJ1-5|TRBV10-2|few
CASSYASTVSNQPQHF
TGTGCCAGCAGTTACGCCTCGACGGTTAGCAATCAGCCCCAGCATTTT
>NA|TRBJ1-1|TRBV12-3/TRBV12-4|many
CASSSQTGLGTEAFF
TGTGCCAGCAGTTCTCAGACAGGTTTGGGCACTGAAGCTTTCTTT
>NA|TRBJ2-5|TRBV5-4|many
CASSLTGRPGTQYF
TGTGCCAGCAGCTTGACAGGGCGCCCTGGGACCCAGTACTTC
>TRBD1|TRBJ2-7|TRBV2|NA
CASRLGGTGYEQYF
TGTGCCAGCAGGTTGGGTGGGACAGGCTACGAGCAGTACTTC
>NA|TRBJ2-7|TRBV5-1|NA
CASSLNGNSYEQYF
TGCGCCAGCAGCTTGAACGGGAACTCCTACGAGCAGTACTTC